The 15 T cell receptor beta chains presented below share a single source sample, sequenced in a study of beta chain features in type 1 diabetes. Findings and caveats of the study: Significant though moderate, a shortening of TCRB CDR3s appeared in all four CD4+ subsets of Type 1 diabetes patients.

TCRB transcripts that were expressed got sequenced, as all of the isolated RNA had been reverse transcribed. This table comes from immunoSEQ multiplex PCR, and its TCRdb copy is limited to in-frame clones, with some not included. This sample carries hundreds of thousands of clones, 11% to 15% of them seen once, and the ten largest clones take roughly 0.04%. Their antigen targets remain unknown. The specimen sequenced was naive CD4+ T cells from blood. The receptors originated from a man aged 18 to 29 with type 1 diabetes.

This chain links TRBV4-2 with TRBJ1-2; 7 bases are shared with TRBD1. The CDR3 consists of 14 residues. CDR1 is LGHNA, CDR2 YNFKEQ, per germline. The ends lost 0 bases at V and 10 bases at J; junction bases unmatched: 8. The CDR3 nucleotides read TGTGCCAGCAGCCAAGAGCAGGGGGGACGTCCCTACACCTTC. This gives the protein CASSQEQGGRPYTF.

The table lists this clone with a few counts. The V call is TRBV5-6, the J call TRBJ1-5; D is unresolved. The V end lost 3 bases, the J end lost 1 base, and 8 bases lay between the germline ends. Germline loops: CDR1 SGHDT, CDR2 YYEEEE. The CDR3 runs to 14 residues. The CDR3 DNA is TGTGCCAGCAGCTGGTTCCTCAGCAATCAGCCCCAGCATTTT. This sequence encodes CASSWFLSNQPQHF.

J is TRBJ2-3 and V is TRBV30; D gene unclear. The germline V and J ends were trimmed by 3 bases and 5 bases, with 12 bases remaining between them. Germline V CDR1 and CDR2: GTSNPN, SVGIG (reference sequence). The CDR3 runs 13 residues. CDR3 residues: CAWSPNPGDTQYF. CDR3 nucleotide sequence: TGTGCCTGGAGCCCTAACCCCGGAGATACGCAGTATTTT. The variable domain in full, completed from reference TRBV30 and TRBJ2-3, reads SQTIHQWPATLVQPVGSPLSLECTVEGTSNPNLYWYRQAAGRGLQLLFYSVGIGQISSEVPQNLSASRPQDRQFILSSKKLLLSDSGFYLCAWSPNPGDTQYFGPGTRLTVL.

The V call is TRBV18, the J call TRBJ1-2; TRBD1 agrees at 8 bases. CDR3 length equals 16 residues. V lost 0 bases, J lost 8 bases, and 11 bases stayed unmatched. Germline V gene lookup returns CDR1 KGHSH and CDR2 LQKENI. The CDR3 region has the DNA TGTGCCAGCTCACCACCAAAGGTGGACAGGGCCGGGGGCTACACCTTC. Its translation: CASSPPKVDRAGGYTF.

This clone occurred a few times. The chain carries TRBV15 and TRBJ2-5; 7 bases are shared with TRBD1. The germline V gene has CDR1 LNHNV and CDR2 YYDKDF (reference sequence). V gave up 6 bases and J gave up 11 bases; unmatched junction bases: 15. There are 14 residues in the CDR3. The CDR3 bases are TGTGCCACCAGGTATAACCAGGTAACAGGGGAGCAGTACTTC. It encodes CATRYNQVTGEQYF.

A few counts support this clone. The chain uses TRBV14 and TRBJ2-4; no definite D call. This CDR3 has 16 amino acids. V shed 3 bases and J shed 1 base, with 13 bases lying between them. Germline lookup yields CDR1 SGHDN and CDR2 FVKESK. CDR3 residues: CASSHGTGRAKNIQYF. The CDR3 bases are TGTGCCAGCAGCCATGGTACGGGCCGGGCCAAAAACATTCAGTACTTC.

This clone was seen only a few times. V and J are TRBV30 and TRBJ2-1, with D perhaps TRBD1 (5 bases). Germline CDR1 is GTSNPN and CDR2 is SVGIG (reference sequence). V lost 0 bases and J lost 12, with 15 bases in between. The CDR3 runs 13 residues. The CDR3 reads CAWSVQVQARQFF. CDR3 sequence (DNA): TGTGCCTGGAGTGTACAGGTACAGGCCAGGCAGTTCTTC.

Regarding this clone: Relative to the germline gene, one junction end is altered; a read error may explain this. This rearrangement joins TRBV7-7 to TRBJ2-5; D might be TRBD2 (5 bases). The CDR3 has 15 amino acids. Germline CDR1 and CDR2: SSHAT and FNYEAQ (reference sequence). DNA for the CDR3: TGTGCTAGCAGCTTGGGGAACGGGGACCAAGAGACCCAGTACTTC. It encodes CASSLGNGDQETQYF.

DNA for the CDR3: TGCGCCAGCAGCCCCGGGCCTTACTATGGCTACACCTTC. It codes for CASSPGPYYGYTF. The J gene is TRBJ1-2, the V gene TRBV4-3; no definite D call. Germline CDR1 and CDR2: LGHNA and YSLEER. V dropped 4 bases and J dropped 3 bases, with 9 bases sitting between them. The CDR3 covers 13 residues.

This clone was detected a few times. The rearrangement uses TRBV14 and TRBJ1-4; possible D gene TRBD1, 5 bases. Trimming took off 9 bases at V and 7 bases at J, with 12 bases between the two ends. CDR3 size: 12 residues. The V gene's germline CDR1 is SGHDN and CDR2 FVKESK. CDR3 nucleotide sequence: TGTGCCAGTAGGGGACTCGGTGAAAAACTGTTTTTT. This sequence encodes CASRGLGEKLFF.

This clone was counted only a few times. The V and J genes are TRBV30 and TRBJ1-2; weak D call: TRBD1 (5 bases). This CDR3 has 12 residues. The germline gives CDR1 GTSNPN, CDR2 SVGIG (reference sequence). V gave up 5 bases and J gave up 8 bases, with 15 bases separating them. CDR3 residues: CAWAQGGGGYTF. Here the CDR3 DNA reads TGTGCCTGGGCTCAGGGAGGCGGGGGCTACACCTTC.

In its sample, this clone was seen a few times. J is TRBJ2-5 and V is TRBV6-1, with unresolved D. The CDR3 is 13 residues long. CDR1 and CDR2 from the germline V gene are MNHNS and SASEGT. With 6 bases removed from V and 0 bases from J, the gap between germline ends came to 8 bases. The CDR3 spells CASSPTYQETQYF. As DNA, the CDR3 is TGTGCCAGCAGCCCCACGTACCAAGAGACCCAGTACTTC.

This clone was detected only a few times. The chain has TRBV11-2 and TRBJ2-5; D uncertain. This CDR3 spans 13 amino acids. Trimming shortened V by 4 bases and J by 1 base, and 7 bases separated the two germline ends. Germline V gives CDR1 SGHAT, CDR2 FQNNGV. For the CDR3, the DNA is TGTGCCAGCAGCTACTCGCCCCAAGAGACCCAGTACTTC. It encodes CASSYSPQETQYF.

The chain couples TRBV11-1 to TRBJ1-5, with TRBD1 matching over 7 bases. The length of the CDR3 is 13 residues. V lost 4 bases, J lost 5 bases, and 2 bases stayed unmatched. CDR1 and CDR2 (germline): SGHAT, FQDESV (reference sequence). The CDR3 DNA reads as TGTGCCAGCAGCTCCGGACAGGATCAGCCCCAGCATTTT. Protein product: CASSSGQDQPQHF.

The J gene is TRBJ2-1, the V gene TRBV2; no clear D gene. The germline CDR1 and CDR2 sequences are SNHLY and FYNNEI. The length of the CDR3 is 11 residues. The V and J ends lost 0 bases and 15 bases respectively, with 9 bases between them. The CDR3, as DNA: TGTGCCAGCAGTGAAGCGGTGGCGCCGTTCTTC. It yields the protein CASSEAVAPFF.